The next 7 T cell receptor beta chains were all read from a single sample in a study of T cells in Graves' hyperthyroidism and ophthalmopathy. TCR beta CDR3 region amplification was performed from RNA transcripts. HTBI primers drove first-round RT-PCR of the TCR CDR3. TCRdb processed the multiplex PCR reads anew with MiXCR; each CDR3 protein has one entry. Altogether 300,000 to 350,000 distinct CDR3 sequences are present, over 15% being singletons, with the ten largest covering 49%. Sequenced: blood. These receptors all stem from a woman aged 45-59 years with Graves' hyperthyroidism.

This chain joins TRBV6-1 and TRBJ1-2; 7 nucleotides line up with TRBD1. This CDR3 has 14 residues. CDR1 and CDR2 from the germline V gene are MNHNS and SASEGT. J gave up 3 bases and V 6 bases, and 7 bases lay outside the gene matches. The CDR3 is CASRLKGQHYGYTF. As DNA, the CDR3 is TGTGCCAGCAGGCTAAAGGGACAGCACTATGGCTACACCTTC.

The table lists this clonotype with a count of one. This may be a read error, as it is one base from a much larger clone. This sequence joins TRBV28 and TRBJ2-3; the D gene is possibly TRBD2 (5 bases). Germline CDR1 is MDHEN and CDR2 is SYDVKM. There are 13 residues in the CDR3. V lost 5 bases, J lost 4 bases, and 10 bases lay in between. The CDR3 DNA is TGTGCCAGCAGTACAACCGGGGCAGATACGCAGTATTTT. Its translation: CASSTTGADTQYF.

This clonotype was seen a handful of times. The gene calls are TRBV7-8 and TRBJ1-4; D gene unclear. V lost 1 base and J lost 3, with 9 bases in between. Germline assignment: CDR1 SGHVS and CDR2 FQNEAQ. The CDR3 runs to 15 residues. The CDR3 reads CASSLEGVANEKLFF. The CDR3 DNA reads TGTGCCAGCAGCTTAGAAGGAGTAGCTAATGAAAAACTGTTTTTT. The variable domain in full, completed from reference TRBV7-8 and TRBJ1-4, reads GAGVSQSPRYKVAKRGQDVALRCDPISGHVSLFWYQQALGQGPEFLTYFQNEAQLDKSGLPSDRFFAERPEGSVSTLKIQRTQQEDSAVYLCASSLEGVANEKLFFGSGTQLSVL.

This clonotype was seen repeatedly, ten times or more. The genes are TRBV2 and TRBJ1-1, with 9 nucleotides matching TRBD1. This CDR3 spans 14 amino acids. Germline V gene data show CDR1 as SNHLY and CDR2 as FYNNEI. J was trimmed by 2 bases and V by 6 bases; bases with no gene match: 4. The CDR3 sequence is CASRFTGGNTEAFF. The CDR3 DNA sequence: TGTGCCAGCAGGTTCACAGGGGGCAACACTGAAGCTTTCTTT.

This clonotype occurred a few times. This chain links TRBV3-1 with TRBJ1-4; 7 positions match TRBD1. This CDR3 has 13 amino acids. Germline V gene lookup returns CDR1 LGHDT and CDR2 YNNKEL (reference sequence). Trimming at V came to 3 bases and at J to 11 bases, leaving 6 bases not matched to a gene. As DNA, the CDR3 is TGTGCCAGCAGCCATCCACAGGGGATTAAACTGTTTTTT. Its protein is CASSHPQGIKLFF.

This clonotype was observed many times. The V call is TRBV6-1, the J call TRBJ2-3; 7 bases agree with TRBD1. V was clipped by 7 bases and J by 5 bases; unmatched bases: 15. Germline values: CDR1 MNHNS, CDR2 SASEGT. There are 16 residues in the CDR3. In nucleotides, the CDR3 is TGTGCCAGCACCACCCACCCTGGACAGGTCCGAGATACGCAGTATTTT. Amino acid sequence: CASTTHPGQVRDTQYF.

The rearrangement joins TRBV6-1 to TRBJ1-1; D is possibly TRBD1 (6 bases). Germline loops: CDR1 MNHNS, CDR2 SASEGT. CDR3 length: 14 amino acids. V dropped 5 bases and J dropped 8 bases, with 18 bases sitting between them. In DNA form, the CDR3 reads TGTGCCAGCAGTCTAACAGGGTCAAGGACCGAAGCTTTCTTT. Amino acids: CASSLTGSRTEAFF.